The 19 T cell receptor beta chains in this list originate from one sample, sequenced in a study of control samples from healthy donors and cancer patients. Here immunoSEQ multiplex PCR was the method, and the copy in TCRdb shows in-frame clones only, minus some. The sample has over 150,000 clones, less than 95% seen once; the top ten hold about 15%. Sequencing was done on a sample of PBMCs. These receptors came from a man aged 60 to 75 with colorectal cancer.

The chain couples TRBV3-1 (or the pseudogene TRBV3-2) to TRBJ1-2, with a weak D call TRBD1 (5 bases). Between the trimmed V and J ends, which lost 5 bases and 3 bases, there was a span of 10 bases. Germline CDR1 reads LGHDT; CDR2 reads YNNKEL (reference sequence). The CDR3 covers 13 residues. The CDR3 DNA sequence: TGTGCCAGCAGCGAGAGGGGTGACTATGGCTACACCTTC. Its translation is CASSERGDYGYTF.

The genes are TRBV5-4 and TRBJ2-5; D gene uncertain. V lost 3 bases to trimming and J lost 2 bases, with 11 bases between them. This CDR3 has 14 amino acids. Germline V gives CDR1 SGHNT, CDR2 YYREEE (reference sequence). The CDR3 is CASSSSYRQETQYF. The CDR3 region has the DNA TGTGCCAGCAGCTCCTCCTATCGGCAAGAGACCCAGTACTTC.

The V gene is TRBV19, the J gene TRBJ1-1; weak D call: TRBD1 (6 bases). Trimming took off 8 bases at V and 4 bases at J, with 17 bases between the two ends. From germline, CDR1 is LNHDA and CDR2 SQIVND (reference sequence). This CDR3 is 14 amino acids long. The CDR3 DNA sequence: TGTGCCAGTTACAGGGACGGATCGACCACTGAAGCTTTCTTT. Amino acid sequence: CASYRDGSTTEAFF.

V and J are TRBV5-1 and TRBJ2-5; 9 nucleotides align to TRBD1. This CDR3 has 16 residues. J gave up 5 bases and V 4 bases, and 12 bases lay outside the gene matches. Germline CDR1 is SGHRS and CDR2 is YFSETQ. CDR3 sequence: CASSPQPGQGGETQYF. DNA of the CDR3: TGCGCCAGCAGCCCGCAACCGGGACAGGGAGGCGAGACCCAGTACTTC. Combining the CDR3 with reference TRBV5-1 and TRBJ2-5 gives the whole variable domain KAGVTQTPRYLIKTRGQQVTLSCSPISGHRSVSWYQQTPGQGLQFLFEYFSETQRNKGNFPGRFSGRQFSNSRSEMNVSTLELGDSALYLCASSPQPGQGGETQYFGPGTRLLVL.

This chain's CDR3 is CASSDPSGDAYNEQFF. The DNA of the CDR3 is TGTGCCAGCAGCGACCCTAGCGGGGACGCCTACAATGAGCAGTTCTTC. The gene calls are TRBV9 and TRBJ2-1; 9 bases agree with TRBD2. The trim removed 3 bases at V and 2 bases at J, leaving 6 bases unmatched. This CDR3 has 16 amino acids. The germline gives CDR1 SGDLS, CDR2 YYNGEE.

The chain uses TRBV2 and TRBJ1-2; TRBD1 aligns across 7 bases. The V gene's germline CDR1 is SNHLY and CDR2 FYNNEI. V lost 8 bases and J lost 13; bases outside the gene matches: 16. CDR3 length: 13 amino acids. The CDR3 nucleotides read TGTGCCAGCGAGGGTGGGACAGTTGGGCTTTTCACCTTC. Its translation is CASEGGTVGLFTF.

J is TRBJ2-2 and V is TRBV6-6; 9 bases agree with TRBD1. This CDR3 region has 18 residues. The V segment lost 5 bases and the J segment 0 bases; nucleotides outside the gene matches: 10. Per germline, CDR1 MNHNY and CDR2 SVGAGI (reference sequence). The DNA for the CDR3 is TGTGCCAGCAGTCAACCGGGACAGGGAAGCACGAACACCGGGGAGCTGTTTTTT. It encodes CASSQPGQGSTNTGELFF.

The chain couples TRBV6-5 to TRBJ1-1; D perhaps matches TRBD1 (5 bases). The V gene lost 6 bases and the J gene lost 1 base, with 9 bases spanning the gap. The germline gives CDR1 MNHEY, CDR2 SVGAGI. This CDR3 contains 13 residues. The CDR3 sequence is CASRTTGNTEAFF. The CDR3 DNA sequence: TGTGCCAGCAGGACTACAGGGAACACTGAAGCTTTCTTT.

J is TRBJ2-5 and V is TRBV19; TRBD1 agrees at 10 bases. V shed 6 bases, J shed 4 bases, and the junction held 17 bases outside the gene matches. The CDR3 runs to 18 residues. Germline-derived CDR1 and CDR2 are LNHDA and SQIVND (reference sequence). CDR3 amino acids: CASSHPGQGFAPPETQYF. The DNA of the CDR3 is TGTGCCAGTAGCCACCCGGGACAGGGGTTCGCCCCACCAGAGACCCAGTACTTC. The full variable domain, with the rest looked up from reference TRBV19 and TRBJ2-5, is DGGITQSPKYLFRKEGQNVTLSCEQNLNHDAMYWYRQDPGQGLRLIYYSQIVNDFQKGDIAEGYSVSREKKESFPLTVTSAQKNPTAFYLCASSHPGQGFAPPETQYFGPGTRLLVL.

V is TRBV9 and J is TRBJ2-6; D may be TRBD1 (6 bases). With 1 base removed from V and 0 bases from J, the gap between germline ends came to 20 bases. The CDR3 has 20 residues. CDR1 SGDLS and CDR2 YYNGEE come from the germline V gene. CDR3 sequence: CASSVSIYGVGASGANVLTF. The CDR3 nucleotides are TGTGCCAGCAGCGTAAGCATCTATGGGGTGGGGGCCTCTGGGGCCAACGTCCTGACTTTC.

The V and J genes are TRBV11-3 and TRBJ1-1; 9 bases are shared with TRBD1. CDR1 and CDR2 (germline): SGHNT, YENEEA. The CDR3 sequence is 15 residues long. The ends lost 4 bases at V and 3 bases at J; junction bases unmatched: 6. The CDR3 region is CASSSEGQGYTEAFF. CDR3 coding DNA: TGTGCCAGCAGCTCCGAAGGACAGGGGTACACTGAAGCTTTCTTT.

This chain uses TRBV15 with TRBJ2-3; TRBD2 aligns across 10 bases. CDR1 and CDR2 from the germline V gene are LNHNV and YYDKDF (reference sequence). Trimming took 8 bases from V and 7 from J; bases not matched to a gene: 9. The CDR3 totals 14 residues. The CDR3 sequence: CATSERGGLNTQYF. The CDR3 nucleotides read TGTGCCACCTCCGAGCGGGGGGGCCTCAATACGCAGTATTTT.

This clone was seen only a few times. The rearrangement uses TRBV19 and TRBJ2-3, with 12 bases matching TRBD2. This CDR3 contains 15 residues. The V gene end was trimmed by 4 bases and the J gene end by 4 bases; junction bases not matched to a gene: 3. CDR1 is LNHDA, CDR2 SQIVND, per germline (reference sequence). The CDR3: CASSSLAGGSDTQYF. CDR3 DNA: TGTGCCAGTAGTAGTCTAGCGGGGGGGTCAGATACGCAGTATTTT.

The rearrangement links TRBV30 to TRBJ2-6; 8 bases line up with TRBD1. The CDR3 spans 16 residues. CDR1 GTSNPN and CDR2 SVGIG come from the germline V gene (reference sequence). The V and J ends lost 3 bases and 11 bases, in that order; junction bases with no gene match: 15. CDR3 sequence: CAWSRKGQGAPYVLTF. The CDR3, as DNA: TGTGCCTGGAGCAGAAAAGGACAGGGTGCGCCCTACGTCCTGACTTTC.

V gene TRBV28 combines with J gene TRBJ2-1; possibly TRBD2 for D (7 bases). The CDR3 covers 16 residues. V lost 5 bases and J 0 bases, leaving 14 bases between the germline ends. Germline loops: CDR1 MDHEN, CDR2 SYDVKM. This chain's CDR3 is CASSTTGGPSYNEQFF. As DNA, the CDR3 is TGTGCCAGCAGTACCACCGGGGGGCCCTCCTACAATGAGCAGTTCTTC. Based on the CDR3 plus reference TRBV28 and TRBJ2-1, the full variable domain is DVKVTQSSRYLVKRTGEKVFLECVQDMDHENMFWYRQDPGLGLRLIYFSYDVKMKEKGDIPEGYSVSREKKERFSLILESASTNQTSMYLCASSTTGGPSYNEQFFGPGTRLTVL.

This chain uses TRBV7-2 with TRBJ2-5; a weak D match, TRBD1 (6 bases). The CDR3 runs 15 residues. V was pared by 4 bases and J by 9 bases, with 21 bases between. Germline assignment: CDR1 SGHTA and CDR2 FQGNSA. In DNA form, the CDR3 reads TGTGCCAGCAGCTCCCCCCCCCAGGGGCAGGTAGCCCAGTACTTC. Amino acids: CASSSPPQGQVAQYF. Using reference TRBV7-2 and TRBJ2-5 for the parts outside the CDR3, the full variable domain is GAGVSQSPSNKVTEKGKDVELRCDPISGHTALYWYRQSLGQGLEFLIYFQGNSAPDKSGLPSDRFSAERTGGSVSTLTIQRTQQEDSAVYLCASSSPPQGQVAQYFGPGTRLLVL.

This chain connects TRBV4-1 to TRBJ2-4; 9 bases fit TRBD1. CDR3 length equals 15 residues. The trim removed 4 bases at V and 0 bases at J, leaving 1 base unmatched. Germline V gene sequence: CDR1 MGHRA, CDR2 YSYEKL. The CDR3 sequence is CASSLQGAAKNIQYF. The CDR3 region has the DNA TGCGCCAGCAGCCTACAGGGGGCAGCCAAAAACATTCAGTACTTC.

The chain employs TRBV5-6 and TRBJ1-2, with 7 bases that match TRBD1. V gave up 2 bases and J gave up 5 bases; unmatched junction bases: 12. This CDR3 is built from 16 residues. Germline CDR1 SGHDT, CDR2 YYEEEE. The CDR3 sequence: CASSFWGAGGDYGYTF. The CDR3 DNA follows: TGTGCCAGCAGCTTTTGGGGGGCAGGGGGAGATTATGGCTACACCTTC.

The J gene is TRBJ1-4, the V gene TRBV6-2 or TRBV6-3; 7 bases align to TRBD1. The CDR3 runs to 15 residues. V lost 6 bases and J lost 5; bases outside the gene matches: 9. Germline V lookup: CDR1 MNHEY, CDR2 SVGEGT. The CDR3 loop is CASSPRTGVNEKLFF. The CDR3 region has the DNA TGTGCCAGCAGCCCCCGGACAGGAGTGAATGAAAAACTGTTTTTT.